These T cell receptor beta chains were read from a single sample in a study of patients and donors after allogeneic stem cell transplantation. TCRdb re-derived calls from the RT-PCR reads in MiXCR, one entry per CDR3 protein. The table lists 800,000 to 1,000,000 distinct CDR3 sequences, about a sixth of them singletons. The sample consisted of blood, either unsorted or a sorted T cell fraction (not recorded which). Every receptor here comes from a human donor who was either an allogeneic HSCT recipient or a stem cell or donor lymphocyte infusion donor (not recorded which). It is not recorded whose cells these are; they may come from a transplant donor. Both conserved end residues are part of each CDR3. The D gene is left open where the match is weak. The size of a clone is reported for some rows only, either as once, few or many, or as a class for expanded clones.

v_gene: TRBV9; abundance: few; j_gene: TRBJ2-1; d_gene: NA; CDR3nt: TGTGCCAGCAGCGTAGCTGGGGGAGGCCTCAATGAGCAGTTCTTC; CDR3aa: CASSVAGGGLNEQFF
v_gene: TRBV25-1; abundance: few; j_gene: TRBJ2-5; d_gene: NA; CDR3nt: TGTGCCACCTGTTTGGGGGTCCAAGAGACCCAGTACTTC; CDR3aa: CATCLGVQETQYF
v_gene: TRBV5-1; abundance: few; j_gene: TRBJ2-7; d_gene: TRBD1; CDR3nt: TGCGCCAGCAGCTTGTGGGGACAGACCTACGAGCAGTACTTC; CDR3aa: CASSLWGQTYEQYF
v_gene: TRBV20-1; abundance: NA; j_gene: TRBJ2-7; d_gene: NA; CDR3nt: TGCAGTGCTAGAGAACGCCCCCGGTCGGGGGACGAGCAGTACTTC; CDR3aa: CSARERPRSGDEQYF
v_gene: TRBV7-2; abundance: few; j_gene: TRBJ2-5; d_gene: NA; CDR3nt: TGTGCCAGCAGCTTAGAGTCGACACCACAAGAGACCCAGTACTTC; CDR3aa: CASSLESTPQETQYF
v_gene: TRBV5-1; abundance: few; j_gene: TRBJ2-3; d_gene: TRBD2; CDR3nt: TGCGCCAGCAGCTTGGAGGGGACCCTAGCGGGAGGAAAGGATACGCAGTATTTT; CDR3aa: CASSLEGTLAGGKDTQYF
v_gene: TRBV24-1; abundance: few; j_gene: TRBJ2-7; d_gene: NA; CDR3nt: TGTGCCACCAGTGATCTGTCCGAGCAGTACTTC; CDR3aa: CATSDLSEQYF
v_gene: TRBV7-2; abundance: few; j_gene: TRBJ2-3; d_gene: TRBD2; CDR3nt: TGTGCCAGCAACTCGCGGGGGAGCACAGATACGCAGTATTTT; CDR3aa: CASNSRGSTDTQYF
v_gene: TRBV4-2; abundance: many; j_gene: TRBJ1-2; d_gene: NA; CDR3nt: TGTGCCAGCAGCCCTTCAATCCCAGGGAAGGACTATGGCTACACCTTC; CDR3aa: CASSPSIPGKDYGYTF
v_gene: TRBV24-1; abundance: few; j_gene: TRBJ1-5; d_gene: NA; CDR3nt: TGTGCCACCAGTGACCGGACAGTCGTCAATCAGCCCCAGCATTTT; CDR3aa: CATSDRTVVNQPQHF